Listed here are 16 T cell receptor beta chains from one sample, sequenced in a study of T-cell reconstitution after alpha-beta-depleted transplantation in children. The TCRbeta library was prepared with unique molecular identifiers. TCRdb fed the PCR reads into MiXCR, producing one record per CDR3 protein. The sample lists about 470,000 distinct CDR3 sequences, roughly 43% occurring once. The sequencing here drew on PBMCs, taken before TCRalphabeta/CD19-depleted stem cell transplant. These receptors all stem from a girl aged 2-10 years with aplastic anemia, due to receive a stem cell transplant.

The chain is built from TRBV29-1 and TRBJ2-7, with D perhaps given as TRBD1 or TRBD2 (5 bases each). This CDR3 has 13 amino acids. Trimming removed 4 bases from V and 0 bases from J, with 10 bases in between. The V gene's germline CDR1 is SQVTM and CDR2 ANQGSEA. CDR3: CSVVRGGSYEQYF. The CDR3 region has the DNA TGCAGCGTTGTCCGGGGCGGCTCCTACGAGCAGTACTTC.

CDR3 DNA sequence: TGCAGTGCTACGAAAGACAGCCGAACCTACGAGCAGTACTTC. This gives the protein CSATKDSRTYEQYF. V gene TRBV20-1 combines with J gene TRBJ2-7, with a possible D match to TRBD1 (5 bases). The CDR3 has 14 residues. V shed 4 bases and J shed 2 bases, with 15 bases lying between them. The germline gives CDR1 DFQATT, CDR2 SNEGSKA (reference sequence).

This chain joins TRBV7-7 and TRBJ2-3; 14 nucleotides agree with TRBD2. V was pared by 5 bases and J by 2 bases, with 9 bases of the junction left unmatched. Germline lookup yields CDR1 SSHAT and CDR2 FNYEAQ (reference sequence). The CDR3 has 18 residues. Here the CDR3 reads CASSHGLAGGPFTDTQYF. CDR3 coding DNA: TGTGCCAGCAGCCACGGACTAGCGGGGGGCCCATTCACAGATACGCAGTATTTT.

This clonotype was observed a handful of times. The chain joins TRBV27 to TRBJ2-4; no clear D. V lost 8 bases and J 2 bases, leaving 7 bases between the germline ends. Germline V gene sequence: CDR1 MNHEY, CDR2 SMNVEV (reference sequence). The CDR3 runs to 12 residues. The CDR3 DNA is TGTGCCAGCGGTAGGACCAAAAACATTCAGTACTTC. Translating gives CASGRTKNIQYF.

There are many counts of this clonotype. V and J are TRBV27 and TRBJ2-7, with 8 bases matching TRBD1. Germline CDR1 reads MNHEY; CDR2 reads SMNVEV (reference sequence). The ends lost 10 bases at V and 5 bases at J; junction bases unmatched: 7. The CDR3 contains 12 residues. The chain's CDR3 is CATSDRVNEQYF. The CDR3 nucleotides are TGTGCCACCTCGGACAGGGTCAACGAGCAGTACTTC.

V and J are TRBV18 and TRBJ2-3; D is perhaps TRBD1 (5 bases). Trimming stripped 1 base from V and 9 bases from J, with 14 bases between. Germline V lookup: CDR1 KGHSH, CDR2 LQKENI. The CDR3 length is 14 residues. The CDR3 loop is CASSPLWDSGTQYF. The CDR3 coding sequence is TGTGCCAGCTCACCACTCTGGGATTCAGGGACGCAGTATTTT.

In this sample, this clonotype turned up a few times. The V and J genes are TRBV7-2 and TRBJ2-5; 8 bases line up with TRBD2. Looked up from germline, CDR1 is SGHTA and CDR2 is FQGNSA. This CDR3 is 16 amino acids long. The V segment lost 1 base and the J segment 1 base; nucleotides outside the gene matches: 5. The CDR3: CASSLVRGGPQETQYF. The CDR3 bases are TGTGCCAGCAGCTTAGTCCGGGGGGGCCCCCAAGAGACCCAGTACTTC. The variable domain in full, completed from reference TRBV7-2 and TRBJ2-5, reads GAGVSQSPSNKVTEKGKDVELRCDPISGHTALYWYRQSLGQGLEFLIYFQGNSAPDKSGLPSDRFSAERTGGSVSTLTIQRTQQEDSAVYLCASSLVRGGPQETQYFGPGTRLLVL.

This clonotype was seen ten or more times. The chain combines TRBV5-1 with TRBJ2-1; the match to TRBD2 covers 11 bases. Germline loops: CDR1 SGHRS, CDR2 YFSETQ. V was pared by 0 bases and J by 4 bases, with 3 bases of the junction left unmatched. This CDR3 is 16 amino acids long. The DNA of the CDR3 is TGCGCCAGCAGCTTGGATGGGACTAGCGGATACAATGAGCAGTTCTTC. It translates to CASSLDGTSGYNEQFF.

This clonotype was detected only a few times. CDR3 coding DNA: TGTGCCAGCAGTTTCGCCAGCTATCAGCCCCAGCATTTT. Encoded protein: CASSFASYQPQHF. This chain uses TRBV28 with TRBJ1-5; D gene uncertain. Germline CDR1 MDHEN, CDR2 SYDVKM. This CDR3 spans 13 amino acids. Deletions cut 3 bases from V and 5 bases from J, with 8 bases between.

V is TRBV25-1 and J is TRBJ2-1; weak D call: TRBD1 (6 bases). Germline V CDR1 and CDR2: MGHDK, SYGVNS. The CDR3 extends over 15 amino acids. With 2 bases removed from V and 2 bases from J, the gap between germline ends came to 10 bases. CDR3 sequence: CASSEVRGTYNEQFF. The CDR3 DNA sequence: TGTGCCAGCAGTGAAGTTAGGGGGACCTACAATGAGCAGTTCTTC.

This clonotype was found many times. The V gene is TRBV24-1, the J gene TRBJ2-2; 8 bases are shared with TRBD2. V dropped 5 bases and J dropped 7; count of bases not matched to a gene: 5. Germline loops: CDR1 KGHDR, CDR2 SFDVKD. This CDR3 spans 14 amino acids. The CDR3 nucleotides are TGTGCCACCAGTGGGTCAGCGGGAGACGGGGAGCTGTTTTTT. Translated: CATSGSAGDGELFF.

The CDR3 region is CASSPNPSAADTQYF. The CDR3 coding sequence is TGTGCCAGCAGCCCGAATCCTAGCGCAGCAGATACGCAGTATTTT. The gene calls are TRBV3-1 and TRBJ2-3; D perhaps matches TRBD2 (6 bases). The CDR3 spans 15 residues. Deletions cut 4 bases from V and 4 bases from J, with 15 bases between. Germline lookup yields CDR1 LGHDT and CDR2 YNNKEL (reference sequence).

This clonotype came up a few times. This may stem from a read error, because a much larger clone lies one nucleotide away. The chain is built from TRBV20-1 and TRBJ2-1; TRBD1 is a possible D gene (7 bases). Per the germline V gene, CDR1 is DFQATT and CDR2 is SNEGSKA (reference sequence). The CDR3 has 17 amino acids. The CDR3 is CSASRQGGLTFYNDQFF. CDR3 coding DNA: TGCAGTGCTAGTCGGCAGGGGGGTTTGACGTTCTACAATGATCAGTTCTTC.

This clonotype was recorded at least ten times. The CDR3 nucleotides read TGCAGTGCTAGTCCCCCGGGAGGGGGGTACACTGAAGCTTTCTTT. It encodes CSASPPGGGYTEAFF. The chain combines TRBV20-1 with TRBJ1-1, with D possibly being TRBD1 (6 bases). This CDR3 spans 15 amino acids. Germline V gene data show CDR1 as DFQATT and CDR2 as SNEGSKA (reference sequence). The V gene lost 3 bases and the J gene lost 3 bases, with 17 bases spanning the gap.

Details on this clonotype: A read error is possible here, since a much larger clone lies one base away. The chain couples TRBV4-1 to TRBJ2-5; no clear D. CDR1 and CDR2 (germline): MGHRA, YSYEKL. The CDR3 consists of 11 residues. In nucleotides, the CDR3 is TGCACCAGCAGCCAGGATCGGACCCAGTACTTC. Translated: CTSSQDRTQYF.

The rearrangement uses TRBV4-2 and TRBJ2-3, with TRBD1 matching over 8 bases. The CDR3 is 17 residues long. V lost 5 bases to trimming and J lost 4 bases; unmatched junction nucleotides: 14. The germline V gene encodes CDR1 LGHNA and CDR2 YNFKEQ. The CDR3 region is CASSSRDRYILADTQYF. Here the CDR3 DNA reads TGTGCCAGCAGCTCCCGGGACAGGTACATTCTCGCAGATACGCAGTATTTT.